This T cell receptor (beta chain) was identified during a study of regulatory T cells in long-lasting Graves disease. Study outcomes and limitations: Persistent disease preferred TRBV28, TRBJ1-2 and TRBJ2-5.

The TCR beta library used iRepertoire HTBI primers with Arm-PCR amplification of CDR3. TCRdb ran MiXCR on the multiplex PCR reads and lists one entry per CDR3 protein. The sample lists roughly 500,000 distinct CDR3 sequences, roughly 21% occurring once. For this clonotype: The antigen is unknown.

Time point reported: persistent/refractory GD, antithyroid drugs over 5 years with positive TRAb. The TCR library used RNA extracted from PBMCs. American Thyroid Association guidelines defined how Graves' disease was diagnosed. The authors drew patients from an endocrinology department in Xi'an, China. The length of the CDR3 is 13 residues. The germline CDR1 and CDR2 sequences are SQVTM and ANQGSEA. V shed 4 bases and J shed 0 bases, with 7 bases lying between them. This receptor was obtained from a female donor with Graves disease. Sequencing was performed on peripheral blood mononuclear cells (PBMCs), taken when the disease was refractory, from a patient treated with antithyroid drugs. The V and J genes are TRBV29-1 and TRBJ1-5, with unresolved D. In DNA, the CDR3 is TGCAGCGTTGGAAGAGATAGCAATCAGCCCCAGCATTTT. Protein: CSVGRDSNQPQHF.